The clone carrying this TCR beta chain occurred a few times. Generated by immunoSEQ multiplex PCR, the TCRdb table keeps only in-frame clones and is missing some. The sample has around 37,000 clones, more than 25% seen once. The data belong to a study of sequential checkpoint blockade in melanoma. Treatment here: randomized to nivolumab then ipilimumab (arm A) or the reverse (arm B). This clonotype originated in a human donor with melanoma. This material consisted of tumor tissue (inferred from file names), taken from a patient given nivolumab and ipilimumab in sequence.

The CDR3 nucleotides read TGTGCCAGCAGTCCGACGCCCGACAGTTATAGCAATCAGCCCCAGCATTTT. Translated: CASSPTPDSYSNQPQHF. This chain joins TRBV6-8 and TRBJ1-5; a possible D gene is TRBD1 (5 bases). In germline, CDR1 is MNHGY, CDR2 SAAAGT. V lost 5 bases to trimming and J lost 0 bases, with 17 bases between them. The CDR3 has 17 amino acids.